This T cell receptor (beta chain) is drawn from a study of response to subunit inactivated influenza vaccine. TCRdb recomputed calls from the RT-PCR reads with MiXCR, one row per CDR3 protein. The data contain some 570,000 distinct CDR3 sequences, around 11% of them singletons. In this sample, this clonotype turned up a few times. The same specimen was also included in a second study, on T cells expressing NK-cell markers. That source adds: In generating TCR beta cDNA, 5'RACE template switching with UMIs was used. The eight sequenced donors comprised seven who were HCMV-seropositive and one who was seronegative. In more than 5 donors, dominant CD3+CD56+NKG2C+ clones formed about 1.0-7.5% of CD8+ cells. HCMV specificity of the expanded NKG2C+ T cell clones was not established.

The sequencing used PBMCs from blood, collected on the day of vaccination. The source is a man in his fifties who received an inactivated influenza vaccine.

CDR3 sequence: CASSLGTGFSGNYGYTF. CDR3 DNA: TGTGCCAGCAGCTTAGGGACAGGGTTTTCGGGTAACTATGGCTACACCTTC. The V gene is TRBV7-2, the J gene TRBJ1-2; 8 nucleotides match TRBD1. Germline CDR1 and CDR2: SGHTA and FQGNSA. This CDR3 comprises 17 residues. V shed 1 base, J shed 1 base, and the junction held 8 bases outside the gene matches.